This entry lists 30 T cell receptor beta chains sequenced from one sample in a study of T-cell reconstitution after alpha-beta-depleted transplantation in children. Researchers prepared the TCRbeta library using unique molecular identifiers, the study reports. TCRdb reprocessed the PCR reads via MiXCR and lists one record per CDR3 protein. The data show hundreds of thousands of distinct CDR3 sequences, with about an eighth seen just once and 2% to 2.5% held by the top ten. Sequenced material: PBMCs, mostly from graft donor cells, taken 360 days after TCRalphabeta/CD19-depleted stem cell transplant. The receptor source for this set is a male patient aged 10 to 17 who had a stem cell transplant for acute myeloid leukemia, so the T cells may come from the graft donor.

The chain links TRBV15 to TRBJ2-5; tentative D call: TRBD2 (7 bases). The CDR3 runs to 15 residues. Trimming took 5 bases from V and 6 from J, leaving 19 bases between them. The germline V gene encodes CDR1 LNHNV and CDR2 YYDKDF (reference sequence). The CDR3 spells CATSLGRGGGKTQYF. CDR3 DNA: TGTGCCACCAGCCTGGGGAGGGGAGGGGGAAAGACCCAGTACTTC.

The rearrangement links TRBV20-1 to TRBJ2-4, with D possibly called TRBD1 or TRBD2 (5 bases each). This CDR3 has 15 residues. Germline CDR1 is DFQATT and CDR2 is SNEGSKA (reference sequence). The V end was cut by 2 bases, the J end by 4 bases, with 15 bases between. The CDR3 nucleotides are TGCAGTGCTAGAAAGACCGGGACGGAGAAAAACATTCAGTACTTC. Its protein product is CSARKTGTEKNIQYF.

V and J are TRBV7-9 and TRBJ2-5; unclear D gene. This CDR3 contains 14 residues. Germline CDR1 SEHNR, CDR2 FQNEAQ (reference sequence). Trimming removed 3 bases at V and 5 bases at J, with 13 bases between. Here the CDR3 DNA reads TGTGCCAGCAGCTTCGACGCCAGCTGGGAGACCCAGTACTTC. Translating gives CASSFDASWETQYF. Looking up the rest from reference TRBV7-9 and TRBJ2-5 gives the full variable domain: DTGVSQNPRHKITKRGQNVTFRCDPISEHNRLYWYRQTLGQGPEFLTYFQNEAQLEKSRLLSDRFSAERPKGSFSTLEIQRTEQGDSAMYLCASSFDASWETQYFGPGTRLLVL.

V and J are TRBV24-1 and TRBJ2-7; 7 positions agree with TRBD2. CDR1 is KGHDR, CDR2 SFDVKD, per germline. Unmatched junction bases numbered 6, after V lost 3 bases and J lost 2 bases. This CDR3 region has 15 residues. The CDR3 DNA reads TGTGCCACCAGTGATACGATCAGCGGGACCTACGAGCAGTACTTC. Translated: CATSDTISGTYEQYF.

The genes are TRBV5-1 and TRBJ2-7; D is perhaps TRBD1 or TRBD2 (5 bases each). This CDR3 is built from 14 residues. The V end lost 3 bases, the J end lost 4 bases, and 14 bases lay between the germline ends. Germline V gives CDR1 SGHRS, CDR2 YFSETQ. CDR3 sequence: CASSWEKGSYEQYF. The CDR3 region has the DNA TGCGCCAGCAGCTGGGAGAAGGGGAGTTACGAGCAGTACTTC.

The rearrangement links TRBV6-2 or TRBV6-3 to TRBJ2-7, with a weak D call TRBD1 (6 bases). Germline V gives CDR1 MNHEY, CDR2 SVGEGT. V gave up 1 base and J gave up 3 bases, with 10 bases separating them. The CDR3 is 14 residues long. The CDR3 reads CASSYLGANYEQYF. The DNA of the CDR3 is TGTGCCAGCAGTTACTTGGGGGCGAACTACGAGCAGTACTTC.

This clonotype has just a few counts. V is TRBV20-1 and J is TRBJ2-5, with 8 bases aligning to TRBD2. The CDR3 has 13 amino acids. V lost 3 bases to trimming and J lost 4 bases; unmatched junction nucleotides: 4. Germline CDR1 reads DFQATT; CDR2 reads SNEGSKA (reference sequence). The CDR3 bases are TGCAGTGCTAGTAGGCTAGCGGGAGAGACCCAGTACTTC. The encoded protein is CSASRLAGETQYF.

This clonotype turned up a few times. The chain recombines TRBV20-1 with TRBJ1-3; D unresolved. Germline assignment: CDR1 DFQATT and CDR2 SNEGSKA (reference sequence). V lost 0 bases and J lost 4, with 10 bases in between. This CDR3 region has 14 residues. The CDR3 region has the DNA TGCAGTGCTAGAGATTTGGGTCCCGGAAACACCATATATTTT. It codes for CSARDLGPGNTIYF.

The gene calls are TRBV5-1 and TRBJ2-5; TRBD1 matches 9 bases. Germline CDR1 reads SGHRS; CDR2 reads YFSETQ. J lost 5 bases, V lost 2 bases, and 7 bases had no gene match. CDR3 length equals 15 residues. This chain's CDR3 is CASSFSQGAGETQYF. DNA for the CDR3: TGCGCCAGCAGCTTTTCACAGGGGGCCGGGGAGACCCAGTACTTC.

In this sample, this clonotype turned up a few times. The J gene is TRBJ2-3, the V gene TRBV14; possible D gene TRBD2, 5 bases. V lost 10 bases and J 8 bases, leaving 13 bases between the germline ends. The CDR3 runs to 11 residues. Germline V gene data show CDR1 as SGHDN and CDR2 as FVKESK. CDR3 sequence: CATRRGITQYF. CDR3 DNA sequence: TGTGCCACCAGGAGAGGGATTACGCAGTATTTT.

The rearrangement joins TRBV7-9 to TRBJ2-7, with D uncertain. In germline, CDR1 is SEHNR, CDR2 FQNEAQ (reference sequence). The germline V and J ends were trimmed by 7 bases and 5 bases, with 9 bases remaining between them. The CDR3 is 11 amino acids. In nucleotides, the CDR3 is TGTGCCAGCACCAAAGGCCACGAGCAGTACTTC. The encoded protein is CASTKGHEQYF.

This clonotype was picked up many times. This chain joins TRBV9 and TRBJ1-1, with 7 bases aligning to TRBD1. The CDR3 sequence is 16 residues long. The V and J ends lost 4 bases and 0 bases, in that order; junction bases with no gene match: 9. Germline-derived CDR1 and CDR2 are SGDLS and YYNGEE. CDR3 nucleotides: TGTGCCAGCAGCCCTAAGGGACAGCACATGAACACTGAAGCTTTCTTT. It codes for CASSPKGQHMNTEAFF.

There are many counts of this clonotype. The chain links TRBV7-3 to TRBJ1-1; TRBD1 matches at 7 bases. The CDR3 runs to 15 residues. V lost 5 bases and J lost 0; bases outside the gene matches: 6. CDR1 is SGHTA, CDR2 FQGTGA, per germline. The CDR3 region has the DNA TGTGCCAGCAGCCTAGGGACAGCAGTGAACACTGAAGCTTTCTTT. Translation gives CASSLGTAVNTEAFF.

V is TRBV7-9 and J is TRBJ2-7; 7 nucleotides line up with TRBD1. CDR3 length: 13 amino acids. Germline trimming cut 11 bases from V and 2 bases from J; bases unmatched to any gene: 9. Germline V gene data show CDR1 as SEHNR and CDR2 as FQNEAQ (reference sequence). CDR3 protein: CAGRDRNTYEQYF. The CDR3 bases are TGTGCCGGCCGGGACAGAAACACCTACGAGCAGTACTTC.

This CDR3 is CATSSSQGGGPYNEQFF. The DNA of the CDR3 is TGTGCCACCAGCAGTTCCCAGGGGGGAGGGCCCTACAATGAGCAGTTCTTC. J is TRBJ2-1 and V is TRBV15; D tentatively fits TRBD1 or TRBD2 (7 bases each). CDR1 LNHNV and CDR2 YYDKDF come from the germline V gene (reference sequence). Trimming cost V 3 bases and J 2 bases, with 17 bases left between them. The CDR3 runs to 17 residues.

This clonotype was found a few times. V is TRBV20-1 and J is TRBJ2-3; maybe TRBD1 (5 bases). Looked up from germline, CDR1 is DFQATT and CDR2 is SNEGSKA (reference sequence). The CDR3 consists of 14 residues. Trimming took off 7 bases at V and 6 bases at J, with 20 bases between the two ends. The CDR3 DNA sequence: TGCAGTGGGGGCCAGGGAAGGGTCGTTGATACGCAGTATTTT. Encoded protein: CSGGQGRVVDTQYF.

This clonotype has more than one count but fewer than ten. The rearrangement uses TRBV27 and TRBJ2-7; D tentatively reads TRBD1 or TRBD2 (6 bases each). CDR1 and CDR2 (germline): MNHEY, SMNVEV (reference sequence). Trimming took 5 bases from V and 6 from J, leaving 26 bases between them. CDR3 size: 17 residues. The CDR3 DNA follows: TGTGCCAGCAGTCCACTCCGATTTCGGGGGCTATCCACCGAGCAGTACTTC. It is translated as CASSPLRFRGLSTEQYF.

This clonotype was found many times. The chain uses TRBV7-6 and TRBJ1-2; D is unclear. This CDR3 has 14 amino acids. The germline V and J ends were trimmed by 3 bases and 8 bases, with 16 bases remaining between them. CDR1 and CDR2 from the germline V gene are SGHVS and FNYEAQ. The CDR3 protein is CASSLANSARGYTF. The CDR3, as DNA: TGTGCCAGCAGCTTGGCCAACTCAGCCAGAGGCTACACCTTC.

This chain uses TRBV29-1 with TRBJ1-2; TRBD1 matches 7 bases. The germline CDR1 and CDR2 sequences are SQVTM and ANQGSEA. This CDR3 contains 13 residues. Trimming took 7 bases from V and 4 from J; bases not matched to a gene: 9. CDR3 amino acids: CSAAQGDSYGYTF. In DNA form, the CDR3 reads TGCAGCGCCGCCCAGGGGGATAGCTATGGCTACACCTTC.

This clonotype was seen many times. The chain joins TRBV28 to TRBJ2-3; the match to TRBD1 covers 9 bases. The CDR3 loop spans 15 amino acids. CDR1 and CDR2 from the germline V gene are MDHEN and SYDVKM. V shed 4 bases and J 4 bases; nucleotides not matched to a gene: 6. The CDR3 nucleotides are TGTGCCAGCAGTTCCCCCACAGGGGGCGCAGATACGCAGTATTTT. This encodes CASSSPTGGADTQYF.

This clonotype has just a few counts. The J gene is TRBJ2-3, the V gene TRBV28, with D perhaps matching TRBD2 (5 bases). This CDR3 comprises 15 residues. CDR1 and CDR2 (germline): MDHEN, SYDVKM. V lost 5 bases and J lost 0, with 12 bases in between. The CDR3: CASSPITGSTDTQYF. The DNA for the CDR3 is TGTGCCAGCAGTCCAATTACGGGAAGCACAGATACGCAGTATTTT.

In its sample, this clonotype was seen many times. V gene TRBV12-3 or TRBV12-4 combines with J gene TRBJ2-1; 8 nucleotides align to TRBD1. V gave up 5 bases and J gave up 7 bases; unmatched junction bases: 10. There are 15 residues in the CDR3. In nucleotides, the CDR3 is TGTGCCAGCAGTCTCTACCGACAGGGGAGGAATGAGCAGTTCTTC. Encoded protein: CASSLYRQGRNEQFF.

The J gene is TRBJ1-2, the V gene TRBV10-3; the match to TRBD1 covers 7 bases. Looked up from germline, CDR1 is ENHRY and CDR2 is SYGVKD. There are 17 residues in the CDR3. Unmatched junction bases numbered 10, after V lost 3 bases and J lost 0 bases. The CDR3 reads CAISDSRGTETNYGYTF. CDR3 bases: TGTGCCATCAGTGACTCCAGAGGGACAGAGACTAACTATGGCTACACCTTC.

This clonotype was found many times. The chain links TRBV9 to TRBJ2-5, with D perhaps TRBD1 (7 bases). Germline V gene lookup returns CDR1 SGDLS and CDR2 YYNGEE. V was trimmed by 4 bases and J by 5 bases, leaving 18 bases between them. CDR3 size: 15 residues. In nucleotides, the CDR3 is TGTGCCAGCAGCCTCCGTGACAGGGAGGTCGAGACCCAGTACTTC. This sequence encodes CASSLRDREVETQYF.

The chain is built from TRBV14 and TRBJ2-7; either TRBD1 or TRBD2 may fit D (5 bases each). V gave up 4 bases and J gave up 6 bases, with 19 bases separating them. This CDR3 comprises 15 residues. Germline V gene lookup returns CDR1 SGHDN and CDR2 FVKESK. The CDR3 region is CASSPGTPKGSEQYF. DNA for the CDR3: TGTGCCAGCAGCCCCGGGACGCCGAAGGGATCCGAGCAGTACTTC.

V and J are TRBV5-1 and TRBJ2-1, with 14 bases fitting TRBD2. V shed 3 bases, J shed 4 bases, and the junction held 9 bases outside the gene matches. The CDR3 is 18 amino acids. Germline CDR1 and CDR2: SGHRS and YFSETQ. The CDR3: CASSSSGTSGSAYNEQFF. The CDR3 coding sequence is TGCGCCAGCAGCTCCTCCGGGACTAGCGGGAGCGCGTACAATGAGCAGTTCTTC.

As to this clonotype: A read error may account for a junction end that differs from germline. The V gene is TRBV9, the J gene TRBJ2-7; D is unresolved. This CDR3 spans 10 amino acids. Germline CDR1 SGDLS, CDR2 YYNGEE. DNA for the CDR3: TGTGCCAGCAGCGACTACGGGCAGTACTTC. This codes for CASSDYGQYF.

This clonotype was picked up a small number of times. The V and J genes are TRBV29-1 and TRBJ1-1; no definite D call. Trimming shortened V by 3 bases and J by 1 base, and 12 bases separated the two germline ends. Looked up from germline, CDR1 is SQVTM and CDR2 is ANQGSEA. The CDR3 is 14 residues long. The CDR3 nucleotides are TGCAGCGTTGATGGGCTCTCGTCGAACACTGAAGCTTTCTTT. It yields the protein CSVDGLSSNTEAFF.

This clonotype occurred a few times. The genes are TRBV7-9 and TRBJ1-5; 8 nucleotides match TRBD1. The CDR3 covers 14 residues. Germline V gene lookup returns CDR1 SEHNR and CDR2 FQNEAQ (reference sequence). With V trimmed by 5 bases and J by 1 base, 1 base remained unmatched. CDR3 residues: CASSRTGSNQPQHF. CDR3 DNA: TGTGCCAGCAGCCGGACAGGGAGCAATCAGCCCCAGCATTTT.

The sample holds many counts of this clonotype. The chain has TRBV12-3 or TRBV12-4 and TRBJ1-1; D is perhaps TRBD1 (5 bases). Trimming took 5 bases from V and 6 from J, leaving 10 bases between them. CDR3 length: 12 residues. In DNA form, the CDR3 reads TGTGCCAGCAGTACAGGTCTCCCTGAAGCTTTCTTT. This sequence encodes CASSTGLPEAFF.